These T cell receptor beta chains were read from a single sample in a study of technical replicates of blood from a handful of donors. Clones were sequenced by immunoSEQ multiplex PCR, and TCRdb holds only the in-frame ones, with some missing. The sample contains about 76,000 clones, over 75% of which appear only once. Sequencing was carried out using T cells isolated from PBMCs. These receptors all stem from a human donor in good health. Both conserved end residues are trimmed from each CDR3. Size is omitted from some rows. Given values are once, few, many or a class for expanded clones.

J gene,CDR3 length,clone size,V gene,CDR3 protein
TRBJ1-1,14,few,TRBV6-5,ASSYWTGGAYLEAF
TRBJ1-3,10,once,TRBV19,ASSGRRNTIY
TRBJ1-2,13,-,TRBV6-1,ASSEAWQGASGYT
TRBJ1-1,13,-,TRBV18,ASSHTQGRDTEAF
TRBJ1-5,13,-,TRBV28,ASSSTGFPNQPQH
TRBJ2-2,13,-,TRBV14,ASSLNRVGSGELF
TRBJ2-5,11,-,TRBV9,ASSVGGEETQY
TRBJ2-3,16,-,TRBV4-2,ASSHLAGGPLETDTQY
TRBJ1-1,13,-,TRBV14,ASSQTTGMNTEAF
TRBJ2-7,13,-,TRBV6-1,ASSAGQVGAYEQY
TRBJ2-7,13,-,TRBV7-6,ASSATGTGFDEQY
TRBJ2-2,14,once,TRBV28,ASSLDSSRGTGELF
TRBJ1-1,10,-,TRBV28,ASSSWLTEAF
TRBJ2-3,12,-,TRBV5-1,ASSTGTDTDTQY
TRBJ2-2,13,-,TRBV14,ASSKIAGYTGELF
TRBJ1-1,13,-,TRBV28,ASSSMGGLSTEAF
TRBJ1-4,13,-,TRBV5-6,ASSFRQLRGEKLF
TRBJ1-2,13,-,TRBV30,AWSDSSDRGYGYT
TRBJ1-3,14,-,TRBV7-8,ASSLVRTDSGNTIY
TRBJ2-2,13,once,TRBV11-3,ASSLLLGPTGELF
TRBJ1-1,13,-,TRBV5-1,ASSDDRALNTEAF
TRBJ1-4,13,-,TRBV28,ASTSIDRTYEKLF
TRBJ1-3,15,-,TRBV5-4,ASRRSPGQGSGNTIY
TRBJ2-5,11,-,TRBV6-6,ASESAGEETQY
TRBJ2-1,10,-,TRBV19,ASSTQSNEQF
TRBJ1-3,15,-,TRBV6-1,ASSEQRPRNSGNTIY
TRBJ1-1,12,-,TRBV19,ASSTLSSNTEAF
TRBJ2-7,16,-,TRBV27,ASSFGLATGTGPYEQY
TRBJ2-7,14,-,TRBV4-1,ASSQEGGTGFYEQY
TRBJ2-7,15,-,TRBV5-5,ASSLEAGTLVSYEQY
TRBJ1-4,10,-,TRBV30,AWKEEGEKLF
TRBJ1-6,12,-,TRBV6-1,ASSDYEVTAPLH
TRBJ2-7,13,-,TRBV27,ASSLSGQDPYEQY
TRBJ2-5,13,-,TRBV4-1,ASSQGSSGEETQY
TRBJ1-1,13,-,TRBV2,ASSSQGAMSTEAF
TRBJ2-5,11,once,TRBV7-9,ASSLGAQETQY
TRBJ2-1,13,-,TRBV30,AWRKGQGVSDEQF
TRBJ2-7,10,-,TRBV21-1,ASRDSNYEQY
TRBJ2-5,9,once,TRBV9,ASSQGGTQY
TRBJ2-1,17,few,TRBV10-1,ASSEFAGTSGRVGNEQF
TRBJ1-4,16,-,TRBV30,AWSVWTGFFSTNEKLF
TRBJ2-7,12,-,TRBV5-1,ASSLDGQGYEQY
TRBJ2-7,15,once,TRBV4-1,ASSLKAGQGPFYEQY
TRBJ2-1,13,-,TRBV9,ASSVLSGGYNEQF
TRBJ2-7,15,-,TRBV18,ASSPRLQGRETYEQY
TRBJ2-3,10,once,TRBV27,ASSPGADTQY
TRBJ1-1,12,-,TRBV10-3,AITPGEKNTEAF
TRBJ1-1,12,-,TRBV2,ASSEAAPYTEAF
TRBJ2-7,13,-,TRBV14,ASSPRPGLAGGGD
TRBJ1-5,16,-,TRBV5-8,ASSLAVLTGGNNQPQH
TRBJ1-2,12,-,TRBV6-4,ASSEPGQGGGYT
TRBJ1-3,15,few,TRBV5-1,ASSEGSASGSGNTIY
TRBJ1-1,13,-,TRBV6-6,ASDFSGTVDTEAF
TRBJ2-1,13,once,TRBV19,ASSIVLGTGNEQF
TRBJ2-4,14,-,TRBV13,ASSSLARGAKNIQY